Each of the 19 T cell receptor beta chains below was sequenced from the same sample in a study of blood T cell repertoires in COVID-19. The table came from immunoSEQ multiplex PCR; TCRdb's copy has only in-frame clones and leaves some out. The table lists 50,000 or so clones, 70% to 90% of them singletons. Sequencing used peripheral blood. Receptors originate from a man aged 40-49 years with active COVID-19.

The genes are TRBV11-2 and TRBJ1-1, with D uncertain. CDR3 length equals 16 residues. CDR1 SGHAT and CDR2 FQNNGV come from the germline V gene. V was trimmed by 5 bases and J by 3 bases, leaving 19 bases between them. The CDR3 DNA follows: TGTGCCAGCAGCCCCAAAGATCCCCGATCGGACACTGAAGCTTTCTTT. This sequence encodes CASSPKDPRSDTEAFF.

This clone appeared a single time. The V gene is TRBV4-1, the J gene TRBJ2-7, with TRBD1 as a possible D gene (6 bases). Per germline, CDR1 MGHRA and CDR2 YSYEKL. Trimming stripped 5 bases from V and 6 bases from J, with 8 bases between. The CDR3 sequence is 11 residues long. The CDR3: CASSVQGEQYF. The CDR3 DNA reads TGCGCCAGCAGCGTACAGGGCGAGCAGTACTTC.

The gene calls are TRBV29-1 and TRBJ2-1, with unresolved D. This CDR3 has 15 amino acids. CDR1 is SQVTM and CDR2 is ANQGSEA in the germline V gene. V was pared by 1 base and J by 0 bases, with 10 bases between. CDR3 nucleotides: TGCAGCGTTGAAGTGGGCCAGAGCTCCTACAATGAGCAGTTCTTC. Translating gives CSVEVGQSSYNEQFF.

The rearrangement uses TRBV5-1 and TRBJ2-5; maybe TRBD1 (6 bases). Germline V gene sequence: CDR1 SGHRS, CDR2 YFSETQ. The CDR3 consists of 14 residues. With 2 bases removed from V and 3 bases from J, the gap between germline ends came to 11 bases. CDR3 DNA sequence: TGCGCCAGCAGCTTCCGGGACAAAGAAGAGACCCAGTACTTC. It yields the protein CASSFRDKEETQYF.

The gene calls are TRBV11-2 and TRBJ2-1; 11 positions match TRBD2. Unmatched junction bases numbered 11, after V lost 3 bases and J lost 7 bases. Germline V gene data show CDR1 as SGHAT and CDR2 as FQNNGV. The CDR3 loop spans 17 amino acids. CDR3 nucleotide sequence: TGTGCCAGCAGCTTTAGCGGGAGGGCCGGGTTCGGTAATGAGCAGTTCTTC. Protein: CASSFSGRAGFGNEQFF.

The chain recombines TRBV5-1 with TRBJ2-6; the D gene is possibly TRBD2 (5 bases). CDR3 length: 15 residues. Germline CDR1 is SGHRS and CDR2 is YFSETQ. V was cut by 2 bases and J by 1 base, with 7 bases left in between. Here the CDR3 reads CASSFSGSGANVLTF. The CDR3 nucleotides read TGCGCCAGCAGCTTCTCGGGATCTGGGGCCAACGTCCTGACTTTC.

This chain connects TRBV28 to TRBJ2-1; D gene unclear. The CDR3 is made up of 16 amino acids. V lost 4 bases, J lost 4 bases, and 17 bases lay in between. CDR1 is MDHEN, CDR2 SYDVKM, per germline. The CDR3 DNA is TGTGCCAGCAGTTCTCCGGAGTACATCATTTACAATGAGCAGTTCTTC. This sequence encodes CASSSPEYIIYNEQFF.

The rearrangement joins TRBV6-6 to TRBJ2-7; TRBD2 is a possible D gene (6 bases). The CDR3 has 13 amino acids. Germline CDR1 is MNHNY and CDR2 is SVGAGI (reference sequence). Trimming cost V 7 bases and J 2 bases, with 12 bases left between them. CDR3 DNA sequence: TGTGCCAGCACTAGGGACTCTCCCTACGAGCAGTACTTC. Translated, it gives CASTRDSPYEQYF.

J is TRBJ1-1 and V is TRBV6-6, with D tentatively TRBD1 (6 bases). The V gene lost 6 bases and the J gene lost 9 bases, with 17 bases spanning the gap. Germline CDR1 and CDR2: MNHNY and SVGAGI (reference sequence). The length of the CDR3 is 13 residues. The chain's CDR3 is CASSTEGGEKAFF. CDR3 nucleotide sequence: TGTGCCAGCAGCACCGAGGGGGGGGAGAAAGCTTTCTTT.

This chain joins TRBV2 and TRBJ1-1; 8 nucleotides align to TRBD1. J lost 6 bases, V lost 9 bases, and 9 bases had no gene match. Germline V gene lookup returns CDR1 SNHLY and CDR2 FYNNEI. The CDR3 spans 13 residues. The CDR3 DNA follows: TGTGCCAGTTCAGGACAGGGTAGGTCTGAAGCTTTCTTT. This codes for CASSGQGRSEAFF.

The rearrangement links TRBV24-1 to TRBJ2-3; TRBD2 agrees at 14 bases. The CDR3 loop spans 19 amino acids. CDR1 and CDR2 (germline): KGHDR, SFDVKD. J was trimmed by 2 bases and V by 0 bases; bases with no gene match: 6. CDR3 protein: CATSDLTGTSGGDTDTQYF. The CDR3 DNA is TGTGCCACCAGTGATTTGACCGGGACTAGCGGGGGCGACACAGATACGCAGTATTTT.

The rearrangement joins TRBV19 to TRBJ2-3; 9 nucleotides line up with TRBD1. Per germline, CDR1 LNHDA and CDR2 SQIVND (reference sequence). The CDR3 runs to 15 residues. V shed 5 bases and J 1 base; nucleotides not matched to a gene: 4. The CDR3: CASSARTGGTDTQYF. CDR3 DNA sequence: TGTGCCAGTAGTGCCCGGACAGGGGGCACAGATACGCAGTATTTT.

The chain links TRBV27 to TRBJ1-2; 7 bases map to TRBD1. Trimming removed 5 bases from V and 7 bases from J; junction bases left unmatched: 16. Germline V gene data show CDR1 as MNHEY and CDR2 as SMNVEV (reference sequence). The CDR3 is 16 amino acids. The CDR3 DNA follows: TGTGCCAGCAGTCCTCTCCTCACTCGACAGGGATCTGGCTACACCTTC. Residues: CASSPLLTRQGSGYTF.

This clone came up once. This CDR3 reads CASSSEPGVATEAFF. DNA of the CDR3: TGTGCCAGCAGCTCAGAACCCGGCGTAGCCACTGAAGCTTTCTTT. J is TRBJ1-1 and V is TRBV7-8; D gene ambiguous. CDR1 SGHVS and CDR2 FQNEAQ come from the germline V gene. V lost 4 bases and J 4 bases, leaving 16 bases between the germline ends. The CDR3 sequence is 15 residues long.

The rearrangement links TRBV15 to TRBJ2-5; weak D call: TRBD2 (7 bases). V was cut by 6 bases and J by 1 base, with 21 bases left in between. The CDR3 extends over 17 amino acids. The germline CDR1 and CDR2 sequences are LNHNV and YYDKDF (reference sequence). The CDR3 is CATSDFKGGGGQETQYF. In DNA, the CDR3 is TGTGCCACCAGTGATTTTAAAGGGGGAGGGGGCCAAGAGACCCAGTACTTC.

The chain is built from TRBV19 and TRBJ1-5; D uncertain. Germline CDR1 is LNHDA and CDR2 is SQIVND (reference sequence). This CDR3 comprises 14 residues. V lost 9 bases and J 0 bases, leaving 12 bases between the germline ends. The CDR3 sequence: CASRLAISNQPQHF. The DNA of the CDR3 is TGTGCCAGCCGCTTAGCAATTAGCAATCAGCCCCAGCATTTT.

The V gene is TRBV5-6, the J gene TRBJ2-7; D perhaps matches TRBD2 (5 bases). V lost 0 bases and J lost 5, with 15 bases in between. This CDR3 comprises 15 residues. From germline, CDR1 is SGHDT and CDR2 YYEEEE. The CDR3 region has the DNA TGTGCCAGCAGCTTGGGGCTAGCCCTCGGTGACGAGCAGTACTTC. Its translation: CASSLGLALGDEQYF.

This clone occurred once. The V gene is TRBV29-1, the J gene TRBJ2-5; 7 bases line up with TRBD1. V lost 4 bases to trimming and J lost 1 base; unmatched junction nucleotides: 12. CDR3 size: 16 residues. The germline CDR1 and CDR2 sequences are SQVTM and ANQGSEA. The CDR3, as DNA: TGCAGCGTTGGTACACCGGGACAGTACCCCCAAGAGACCCAGTACTTC. It yields the protein CSVGTPGQYPQETQYF.

There are a few counts of this clone. The rearrangement links TRBV6-6 to TRBJ2-1; maybe TRBD1 (5 bases). Germline values: CDR1 MNHNY, CDR2 SVGAGI (reference sequence). The CDR3 length is 14 residues. Trimming left V 2 bases short and J 4 bases short, with 9 bases between. The CDR3 sequence is CASSYRTLYNEQFF. CDR3 DNA sequence: TGTGCCAGCAGTTACAGGACACTTTACAATGAGCAGTTCTTC.